This T cell receptor (beta chain) stems from a study of glioma-infiltrating T cells listed by TCRdb under 2016. Regarding the research as a whole: Glioma tissue, non-neoplastic brain tissue and matched peripheral blood mononuclear cells were used as sources from which TCR alpha- and beta-chain repertoires were sequenced. To gauge divergence between tissue and blood T-cell populations, every tissue-infiltrating repertoire was compared against the peripheral blood repertoire from the same patient. Three low-grade glioma patients, 7 to 9 primary glioblastoma patients and three non-glioma patients contributing non-neoplastic brain tissue were included in the paired cohort.

The CDR3, cysteine through phenylalanine, is 15 amino acids long. The DNA shown is the 45-base CDR3, in frame from base 1. CDR1 is given as SGHVS and CDR2 as FQNEAQ, both from the germline V gene. Germline trimming amounts to 0 bases on V and 7 bases on J, with 4 as the count of junction bases outside the gene matches. General findings and caveats noted by the study authors: VJ-independent divergence between tissue and blood was below expectation in non-neoplastic patients but above expectation in all gliomas, especially low-grade gliomas. Very few CDR3 sequences were found to be shared between tissue and blood, and this scarcity was attributed to high CDR3 diversity and limited sampling. Group comparisons rested on small numbers: three non-neoplastic, three low-grade glioma and roughly 8 glioblastoma patients.

The iRepertoire nested amplicon-rescue multiplex PCR (arm-PCR) platform was used to amplify TCR alpha and beta CDR3 regions from RNA. The input for one-step reverse transcription and amplification was roughly 100-450 ng of either tissue mRNA or PBMC total RNA. Following bead purification, Illumina adapters were added by a secondary multiplex PCR, and the libraries were gel-purified between 200 and 400 bp. Internal 6-nucleotide barcodes were carried by the libraries and were used for demultiplexing. Sequencing of the libraries was done on an Illumina MiSeq using 2x220 or 2x250 nucleotide paired-end reads. In the source study's methods: Paired reads were merged using FLASH 1.2.11 and aligned with BWA-MEM to the GRCh37 human genome, and TRA and TRB reads were then extracted. An IMGT-derived reference of cassette sequences and CDR3 motifs, with pseudogenes included, was used for V and J assignment. Reads were translated in three frames, and productive CDR3s were defined as those with a C...FGXG motif and no stop codons. A clonotype was defined as a unique combination of a V-J cassette pair and a CDR3 amino acid sequence. Reads were filtered by Hamming distance, thresholded by each sample's sequence error rate in mapped regions. TCRdb trimmed public reads at Q25 via fastp, called clones via MiXCR and kept in-frame beta chains. Records with the same CDR3 protein are collapsed into one entry carrying the most frequent genes and DNA. It is TCRdb's table, rather than the study itself, that gives the V and J calls and clone size. Counted in this sample were about 180,000 distinct CDR3 sequences; 43% of them appeared once. The ten top clones hold 5% to 5.5% of the sample.

This clonotype was detected many times. Its antigen target is currently unknown. No base quality values were provided; no much bigger clone lies one nucleotide off. The chain employs TRBV7-8 and TRBJ2-2; TRBD1 fits 8 bases in the junction. The receptor comes from a human donor with low-grade glioma or glioblastoma, undergoing nonglioma brain surgery, or in good health (not recorded which). The material sequenced was glioma tissue, nonneoplastic brain tissue, or PBMCs (not recorded which). The sequenced DNA is TGTGCCAGCAGCTTAGCGTACAGGGGGAACGGGGAGCTGTTTTTT. This yields the protein CASSLAYRGNGELFF.